This TCR beta chain was recovered during a study of cytomegalovirus exposure and HLA in healthy donors. With 0 bases removed from V and 4 bases from J, the gap between germline ends came to 11 bases. Germline-derived CDR1 and CDR2 are GTSNPN and SVGIG (reference sequence). The CDR3 has 14 amino acids. Study-level findings and limits: Per a prior analysis, the majority of TCR beta V segments were productive roughly 87% or roughly 30% of the time. In all likelihood, a cluster of highly shared sequence variants was a sequencing artifact. What a later analysis reportedly showed was that an Asian-associated ancestry cluster had fewer N-insertions than the approximately 700-donor mean. Later analysis associated a missense DCLRE1C variant with TCR beta V- and J-gene trimming.

Concerning this clone: Its antigen is not identified.

60 Vbeta and 13 Jbeta primers were used in PCR. Data came from immunoSEQ multiplex PCR; TCRdb stores just in-frame clones and leaves some out. The data show 90,000 to 120,000 clones, 74% seen once. The sequencing sample was made of PBMCs. J is TRBJ2-3 and V is TRBV30; the D is unclear. The origin of this receptor is a woman aged 40 to 49 in good health and CMV-seropositive. CDR3 bases: TGTGCCTGGAGTGTATTTTCAGGATCAGATACGCAGTATTTT. Its translation is CAWSVFSGSDTQYF.